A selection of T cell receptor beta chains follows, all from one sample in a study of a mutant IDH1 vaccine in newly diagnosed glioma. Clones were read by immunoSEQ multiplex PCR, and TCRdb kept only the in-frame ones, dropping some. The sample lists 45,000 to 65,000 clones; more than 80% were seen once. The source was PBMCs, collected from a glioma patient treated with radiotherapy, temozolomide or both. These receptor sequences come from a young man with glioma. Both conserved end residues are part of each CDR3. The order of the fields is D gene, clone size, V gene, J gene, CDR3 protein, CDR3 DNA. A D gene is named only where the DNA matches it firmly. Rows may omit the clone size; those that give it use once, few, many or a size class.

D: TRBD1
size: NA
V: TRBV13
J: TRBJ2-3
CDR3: CASNRQGIDTQYF
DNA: TGTGCCAGCAACCGACAGGGTATAGATACGCAGTATTTT

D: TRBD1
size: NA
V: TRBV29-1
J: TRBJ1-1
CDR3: CSVARTGGTAEAFF
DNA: TGCAGCGTTGCCCGAACAGGGGGAACGGCTGAAGCTTTCTTT

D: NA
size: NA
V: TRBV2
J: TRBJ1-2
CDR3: CASSDLPLTSGYTF
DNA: TGTGCCAGCAGTGATCTGCCACTCACGTCTGGCTACACCTTC

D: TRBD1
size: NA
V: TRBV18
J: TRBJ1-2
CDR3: CASSLLQGQGTGYTF
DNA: TGTGCCAGCTCCCTCCTCCAAGGACAGGGAACCGGCTACACCTTC

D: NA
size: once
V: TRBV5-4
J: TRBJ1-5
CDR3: CASSLGTGHPNQPQHF
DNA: TGTGCCAGCAGCTTGGGTACCGGACATCCCAATCAGCCCCAGCATTTT

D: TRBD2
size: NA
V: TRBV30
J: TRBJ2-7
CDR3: CAWSPSLGGKEQYF
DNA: TGTGCCTGGAGCCCCTCCCTGGGGGGGAAGGAGCAGTACTTC

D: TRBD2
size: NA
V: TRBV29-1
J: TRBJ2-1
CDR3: CSVERGRAGEQFF
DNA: TGCAGCGTTGAACGCGGGAGGGCCGGTGAGCAGTTCTTC

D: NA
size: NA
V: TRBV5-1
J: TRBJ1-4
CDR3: CASSYSGTDVGKLFF
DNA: TGCGCCAGCAGCTATTCCGGGACGGACGTAGGAAAACTGTTTTTT

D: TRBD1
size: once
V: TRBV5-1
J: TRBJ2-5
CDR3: CASSPRTGRGETQYF
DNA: TGCGCCAGCAGCCCCCGGACAGGGAGAGGAGAGACCCAGTACTTC

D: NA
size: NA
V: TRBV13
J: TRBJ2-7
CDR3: CASSLALTWSSYEQYF
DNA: TGTGCCAGCAGCTTAGCTCTTACATGGAGCTCCTACGAGCAGTACTTC

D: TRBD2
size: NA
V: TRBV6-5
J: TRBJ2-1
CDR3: CASSYEASGSREQFF
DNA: TGTGCCAGCAGTTACGAAGCTAGCGGGAGCAGAGAGCAGTTCTTC

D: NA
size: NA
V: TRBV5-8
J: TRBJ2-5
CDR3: CASSFYVYF
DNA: TGTGCCAGCAGCTTTTATGTGTACTTC

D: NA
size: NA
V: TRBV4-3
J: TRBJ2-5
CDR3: CASSRRGGSGETQYF
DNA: TGCGCCAGCAGCCGGAGAGGGGGGTCAGGGGAGACCCAGTACTTC

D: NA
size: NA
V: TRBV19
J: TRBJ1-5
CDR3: CASSIGYQPQHF
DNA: TGTGCCAGTAGTATAGGATATCAGCCCCAGCATTTT

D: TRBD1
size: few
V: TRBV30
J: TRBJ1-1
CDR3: CAYTATGSTEAFF
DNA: TGTGCCTACACAGCGACAGGGAGCACTGAAGCTTTCTTT

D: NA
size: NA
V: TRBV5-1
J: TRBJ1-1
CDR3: CASSPGTDTEAFF
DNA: TGCGCCAGCAGCCCGGGGACGGACACTGAAGCTTTCTTT

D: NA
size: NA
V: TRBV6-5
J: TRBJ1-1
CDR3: CASRTGRRNTEAFF
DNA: TGTGCCAGCAGGACAGGTCGGAGGAACACTGAAGCTTTCTTT

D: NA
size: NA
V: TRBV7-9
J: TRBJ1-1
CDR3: CASSLAVKTSGTNTEAFF
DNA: TGTGCCAGCAGCTTAGCCGTGAAGACTTCGGGTACCAACACTGAAGCTTTCTTT

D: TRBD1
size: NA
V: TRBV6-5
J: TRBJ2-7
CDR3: CASSYGTGRTYEQYF
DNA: TGTGCCAGCAGTTACGGGACAGGGAGGACCTACGAGCAGTACTTC

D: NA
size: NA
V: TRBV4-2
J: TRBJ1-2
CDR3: CASSQEYRDINYGYTF
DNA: TGTGCCAGCAGCCAAGAGTACAGAGACATTAACTATGGCTACACCTTC

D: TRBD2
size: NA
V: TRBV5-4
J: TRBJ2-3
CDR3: CASSFRLAGDHTDTQYF
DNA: TGTGCCAGCAGCTTCCGACTAGCGGGGGACCACACAGATACGCAGTATTTT

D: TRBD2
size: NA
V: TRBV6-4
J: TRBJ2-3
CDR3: CASSDGAGDSADTQYF
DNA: TGTGCCAGCAGTGACGGAGCGGGGGATAGCGCAGATACGCAGTATTTT

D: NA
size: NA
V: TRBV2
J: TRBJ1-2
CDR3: CASMLGGDGYGYTF
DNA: TGTGCCAGCATGCTCGGGGGCGACGGCTATGGCTACACCTTC

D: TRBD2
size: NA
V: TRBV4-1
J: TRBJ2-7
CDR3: CASRKTAGVAYEQYF
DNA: TGCGCCAGCAGGAAAACGGCGGGAGTCGCCTACGAGCAGTACTTC

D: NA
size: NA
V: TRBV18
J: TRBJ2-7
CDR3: CASSPGTGRLYEQYF
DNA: TGTGCCAGCTCACCCGGAACAGGGCGGCTCTACGAGCAGTACTTC

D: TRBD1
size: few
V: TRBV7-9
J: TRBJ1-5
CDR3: CASSSLGTEYSNQPQHF
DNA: TGTGCCAGCAGCTCCCTGGGGACAGAATATAGCAATCAGCCCCAGCATTTT

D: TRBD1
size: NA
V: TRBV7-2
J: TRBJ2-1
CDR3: CASSLSPPGGYYNEQFF
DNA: TGTGCCAGCAGCTTGAGCCCTCCAGGGGGTTACTACAATGAGCAGTTCTTC

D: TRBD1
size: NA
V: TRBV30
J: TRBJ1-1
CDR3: CAWSAGTVMNTEAFF
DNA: TGTGCCTGGAGTGCGGGGACAGTAATGAACACTGAAGCTTTCTTT

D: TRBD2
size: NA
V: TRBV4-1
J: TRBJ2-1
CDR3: CASSQDVVAGDIYNEQFF
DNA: TGCGCCAGCAGCCAAGATGTTGTAGCGGGAGATATCTACAATGAGCAGTTCTTC

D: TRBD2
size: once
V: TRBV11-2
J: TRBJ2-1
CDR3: CASSFTSGTSLNEQFF
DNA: TGTGCCAGCAGTTTTACCTCCGGGACTAGCCTCAATGAGCAGTTCTTC

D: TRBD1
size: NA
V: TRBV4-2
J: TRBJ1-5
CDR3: CASSGRDRGLEQPQHF
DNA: TGTGCCAGCAGCGGTCGGGACAGGGGGCTGGAGCAGCCCCAGCATTTT

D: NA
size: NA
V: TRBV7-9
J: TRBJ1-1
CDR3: CASSIGSGAAFF
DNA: TGTGCCAGCAGCATAGGGTCGGGGGCCGCTTTCTTT

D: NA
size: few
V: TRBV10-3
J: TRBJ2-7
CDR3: CAISEDVRGNEQYF
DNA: TGTGCCATCAGTGAGGACGTGCGTGGAAACGAGCAGTACTTC

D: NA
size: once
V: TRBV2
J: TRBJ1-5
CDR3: CASSADWNQPQHF
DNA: TGTGCCAGCAGTGCGGATTGGAATCAGCCCCAGCATTTT

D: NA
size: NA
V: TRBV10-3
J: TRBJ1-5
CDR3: CAIASASQNQPQHF
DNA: TGTGCCATCGCGTCTGCCTCGCAGAATCAGCCCCAGCATTTT

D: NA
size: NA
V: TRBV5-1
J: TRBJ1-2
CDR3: CASGAPGEAYGYTF
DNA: TGCGCCAGCGGAGCACCCGGGGAGGCCTACGGCTACACCTTC

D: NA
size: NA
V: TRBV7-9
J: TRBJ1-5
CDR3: CASSFSNQPQHF
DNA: TGTGCCAGCAGCTTTAGCAATCAGCCCCAGCATTTT

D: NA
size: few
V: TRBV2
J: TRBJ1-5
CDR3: CASRDQGLVGQPQHF
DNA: TGTGCCAGCAGGGACCAGGGTTTGGTGGGTCAGCCCCAGCATTTT

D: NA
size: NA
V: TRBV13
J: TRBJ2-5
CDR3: CASSLRLEVPQETQYF
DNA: TGTGCCAGCAGCCTTAGACTAGAGGTACCTCAAGAGACCCAGTACTTC

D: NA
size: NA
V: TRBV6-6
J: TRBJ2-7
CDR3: CASSIPWMSGEQYF
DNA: TGTGCCAGCAGCATTCCCTGGATGTCGGGGGAGCAGTACTTC

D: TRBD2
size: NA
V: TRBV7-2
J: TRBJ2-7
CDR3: CASSITGLAKYEQYF
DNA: TGTGCCAGCAGCATCACGGGACTAGCAAAATACGAGCAGTACTTC

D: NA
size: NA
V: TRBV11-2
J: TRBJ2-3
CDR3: CASSPVWNTQYF
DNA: TGTGCCAGCAGCCCTGTTTGGAATACGCAGTATTTT

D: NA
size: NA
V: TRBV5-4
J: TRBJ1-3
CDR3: CASSPTASGNTIYF
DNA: TGTGCCAGCAGCCCGACAGCCTCTGGAAACACCATATATTTT

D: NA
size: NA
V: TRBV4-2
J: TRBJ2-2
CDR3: CASSNGQFGELFF
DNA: TGTGCCAGCAGCAACGGACAGTTCGGGGAGCTGTTTTTT

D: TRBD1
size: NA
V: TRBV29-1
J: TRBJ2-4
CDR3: CSGRDREKNIQYF
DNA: TGCAGCGGGCGGGACAGGGAGAAAAACATTCAGTACTTC

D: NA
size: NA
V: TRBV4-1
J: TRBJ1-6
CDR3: CASSPNQGSNSPLHF
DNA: TGCGCCAGCAGCCCGAATCAGGGCTCGAATTCACCCCTCCACTTT

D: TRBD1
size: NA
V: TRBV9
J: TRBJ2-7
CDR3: CASSPSGTGTYEQYF
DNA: TGTGCCAGCAGCCCATCCGGGACAGGGACCTACGAGCAGTACTTC

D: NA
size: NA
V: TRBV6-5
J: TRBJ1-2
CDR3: CASSYSTSRYGYTF
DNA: TGTGCCAGCAGTTACTCAACCAGCCGGTATGGCTACACCTTC

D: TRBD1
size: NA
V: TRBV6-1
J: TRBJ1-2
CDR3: CASSEQGVLGGGYTF
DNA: TGTGCCAGCAGCGAACAGGGGGTCTTAGGGGGTGGCTACACCTTC

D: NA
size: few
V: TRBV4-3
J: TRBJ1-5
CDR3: CASSQAQDQPQHF
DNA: TGCGCCAGCAGCCAGGCACAGGATCAGCCCCAGCATTTT

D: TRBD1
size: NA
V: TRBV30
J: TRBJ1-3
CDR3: CAWRLGTGASAIYF
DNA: TGTGCCTGGAGACTTGGGACAGGGGCTAGCGCCATATATTTT

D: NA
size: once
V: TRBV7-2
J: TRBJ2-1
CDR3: CASSWSKGSYNEQFF
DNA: TGTGCCAGCAGCTGGAGCAAGGGCTCCTACAATGAGCAGTTCTTC